This TCR beta chain was identified during a study of early stage breast cancer tumors (TCRdb year 2017). With regard to the full study: Of the roughly 15 invasive breast tumors, around twelve were found to be estrogen receptor-positive, progesterone receptor-positive and HER2-negative. Eight of the 12 ER+/PR+/HER2- tumors were invasive ductal carcinomas, while the other four were invasive lobular carcinomas. On average, each sample got roughly 9.7-fold read coverage. A total of 2,651,842 templates, representing about 1.1 million unique clonotypes, were detected across all samples.

Notes on this clone: No cognate antigen has been identified for it. No much larger clone is present one base from it, and per-base qualities are unavailable.

Findings and caveats that apply to the study as a whole: Greater similarity was observed between blood and normal breast repertoires than between blood and tumor repertoires, and tumor was distinguished from normal in about 85% of the 16 patients when each tissue was compared with blood. Sequencing bulk genomic DNA from unsorted cells could not capture chain pairing or functional markers like CD4, CD8 and FOXP3. Roughly 2.7-fold higher T cell density and higher clonality were observed in tumors than in adjacent normal breast tissue. Because the cohort was small, analysis by tumor subtype was not possible. Enriched TCRB sequences shared across patients were found to be mostly commonly generated sequences that were unlikely to play an important role in the tumor microenvironment.

The study profiled bulk TCR beta-chain repertoires in matched peripheral blood, tumor and adjacent normal breast tissue taken from over 15 patients with early-stage breast cancer. Before surgery, about 4.5-11 mL of whole blood was collected into EDTA tubes and then processed within 2 hours. Ficoll-Paque centrifugation in SepMate-50 tubes was used to isolate peripheral blood mononuclear cells. PBMCs were cryopreserved in roughly 90% FBS with about 10% DMSO in aliquots of about 1.7 to 4.5 million cells and stored in liquid nitrogen. The Qiagen AllPrep DNA/RNA Mini kit was used to extract genomic DNA. Two independent genomic DNA replicates were amplified for each sample, with approximately 0.5 ug used for blood and approximately 1.5 ug for tumor or normal breast. TCRB sequencing of genomic DNA was carried out with the ImmunoSeq Intro kit according to the manufacturer's instructions. The multiplex PCR ran for around 30 cycles using proprietary primers and spike-in control sequences for absolute quantification. An 87-bp fragment spanning the CDR3 and flanking V and J genes was sequenced with single-end 150-bp reads. Each lane of an Illumina MiSeq using version 3.0 chemistry carried seven multiplexed samples, with two replicates per sample. The paper's data handling went like this. Raw data were processed with the vendor's proprietary pipeline, and both replicates were merged into a single result per sample. To define clonotypes, the study grouped productive rearrangements that shared the V-gene family, CDR3 amino acid sequence and J-gene segment. To compute clonality, the normalized Shannon entropy (Pielou evenness) of TCRB abundances was subtracted from 1. T cell density was estimated by dividing total templates by the number of input cells inferred from the DNA input amount. Recon with default parameters was used to estimate total repertoire diversity and clonality. Clonotypes with over 0.1% abundance in tumor and at least 32-fold higher abundance in tumor than in normal breast were defined as tumor-enriched. This immuneACCESS table, as held by TCRdb, lists in-frame sequences with V and J called but not all clones. Of the missing ones, under half trace to an unresolved V gene in checked studies; the others have no known cause. V, J and clone size are those of that table, while D and trimming were read from the DNA. The sample contains about 69,000 clones, about 85% of them found a single time. The ten biggest clones cover 4.7% of the sample.

The CDR3 contains 19 residues, cysteine and phenylalanine counted. Just CDR3 DNA is preserved here, 57 bases in frame from base 1. Here V drops 5 bases and J drops 0 bases, and the junction holds 13 bases not matched to any gene. From the germline V gene (reference sequence), CDR1 is LNHDA and CDR2 is SQIVND. Rearrangement joined TRBV19 to TRBJ2-4; 10 bases in the junction line up with TRBD1. Sequenced input: blood. The TCR was taken from a person aged 35-50 years with breast cancer. The DNA sequence follows: TGTGCCAGTAGTGCATCCGGGACAGGGGCGAAGGGAGCCAAAAACATTCAGTACTTC. Translation gives CASSASGTGAKGAKNIQYF.